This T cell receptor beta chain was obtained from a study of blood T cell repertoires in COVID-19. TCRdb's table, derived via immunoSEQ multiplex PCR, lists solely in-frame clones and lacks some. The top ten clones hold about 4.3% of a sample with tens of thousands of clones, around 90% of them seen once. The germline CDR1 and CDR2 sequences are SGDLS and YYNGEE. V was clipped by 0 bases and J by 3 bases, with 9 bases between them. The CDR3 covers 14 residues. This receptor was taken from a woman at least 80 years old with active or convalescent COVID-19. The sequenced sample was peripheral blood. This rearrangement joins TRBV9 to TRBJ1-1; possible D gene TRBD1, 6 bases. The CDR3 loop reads CASSVDQGHTEAFF. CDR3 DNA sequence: TGTGCCAGCAGCGTAGATCAGGGGCACACTGAAGCTTTCTTT. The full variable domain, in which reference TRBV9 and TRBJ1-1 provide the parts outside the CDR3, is DSGVTQTPKHLITATGQRVTLRCSPRSGDLSVYWYQQSLDQGLQFLIQYYNGEERAKGNILERFSAQQFPDLHSELNLSSLELGDSALYFCASSVDQGHTEAFFGQGTRLTVV.